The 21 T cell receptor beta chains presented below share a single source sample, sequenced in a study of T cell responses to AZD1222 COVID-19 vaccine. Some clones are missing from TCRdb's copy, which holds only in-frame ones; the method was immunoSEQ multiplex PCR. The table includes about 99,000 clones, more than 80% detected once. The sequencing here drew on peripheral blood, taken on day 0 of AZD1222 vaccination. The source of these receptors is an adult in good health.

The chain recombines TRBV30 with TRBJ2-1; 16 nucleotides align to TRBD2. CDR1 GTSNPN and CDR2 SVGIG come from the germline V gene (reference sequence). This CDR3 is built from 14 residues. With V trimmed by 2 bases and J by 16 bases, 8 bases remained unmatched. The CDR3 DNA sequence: TGTGCCTGGAGTCGAGGGACTAGCGGGGGGGCCCGTTTCTTC. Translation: CAWSRGTSGGARFF.

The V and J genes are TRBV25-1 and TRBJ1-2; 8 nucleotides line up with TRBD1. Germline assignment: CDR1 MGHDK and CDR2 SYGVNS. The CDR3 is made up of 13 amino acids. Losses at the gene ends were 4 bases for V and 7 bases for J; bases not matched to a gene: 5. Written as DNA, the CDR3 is TGTGCCAGCAGTGGTGACAGGGGTACTGGCTACACCTTC. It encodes CASSGDRGTGYTF.

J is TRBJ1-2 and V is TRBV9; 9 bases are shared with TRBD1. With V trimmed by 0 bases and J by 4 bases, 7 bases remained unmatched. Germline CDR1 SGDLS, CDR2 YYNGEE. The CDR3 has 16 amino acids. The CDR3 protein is CASSVAPGQGSYGYTF. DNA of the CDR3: TGTGCCAGCAGCGTAGCCCCGGGACAGGGCAGCTATGGCTACACCTTC.

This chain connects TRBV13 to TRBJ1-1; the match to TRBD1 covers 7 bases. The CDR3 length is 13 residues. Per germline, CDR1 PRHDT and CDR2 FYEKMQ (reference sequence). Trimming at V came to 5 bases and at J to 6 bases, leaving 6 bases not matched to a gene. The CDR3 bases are TGTGCCAGCAGCCCAGGGGGGACCCCTGAAGCTTTCTTT. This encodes CASSPGGTPEAFF.

For the CDR3, the DNA is TGTGCCTGGAGTGGCGGGAGCAATCAGCCCCAGCATTTT. Residues: CAWSGGSNQPQHF. This rearrangement joins TRBV30 to TRBJ1-5; unclear D gene. Trimming left V 1 base short and J 1 base short, with 5 bases between. The germline V gene encodes CDR1 GTSNPN and CDR2 SVGIG (reference sequence). This CDR3 has 13 residues. Complete variable domain (other parts from reference TRBV30 and TRBJ1-5): SQTIHQWPATLVQPVGSPLSLECTVEGTSNPNLYWYRQAAGRGLQLLFYSVGIGQISSEVPQNLSASRPQDRQFILSSKKLLLSDSGFYLCAWSGGSNQPQHFGDGTRLSIL.

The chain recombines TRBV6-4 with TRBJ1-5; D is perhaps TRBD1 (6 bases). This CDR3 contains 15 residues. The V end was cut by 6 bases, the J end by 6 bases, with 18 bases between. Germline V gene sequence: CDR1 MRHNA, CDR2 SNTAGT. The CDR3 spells CASSPEGGMSQPQHF. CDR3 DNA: TGTGCCAGCAGCCCGGAGGGGGGAATGAGTCAGCCCCAGCATTTT.

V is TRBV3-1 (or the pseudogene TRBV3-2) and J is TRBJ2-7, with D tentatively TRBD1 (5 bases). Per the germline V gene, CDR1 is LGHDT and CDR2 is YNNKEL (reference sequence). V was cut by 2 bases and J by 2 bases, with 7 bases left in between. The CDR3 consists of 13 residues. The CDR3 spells CASSQTGAYEQYF. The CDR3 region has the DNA TGTGCCAGCAGCCAAACAGGCGCCTACGAGCAGTACTTC.

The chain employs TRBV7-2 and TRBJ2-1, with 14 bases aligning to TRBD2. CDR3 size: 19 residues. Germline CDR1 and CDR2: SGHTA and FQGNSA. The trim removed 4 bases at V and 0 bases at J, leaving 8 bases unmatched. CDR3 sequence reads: CASSSGLAGGPSSYNEQFF. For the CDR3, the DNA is TGTGCCAGCAGCTCCGGACTAGCGGGAGGACCAAGCTCCTACAATGAGCAGTTCTTC.

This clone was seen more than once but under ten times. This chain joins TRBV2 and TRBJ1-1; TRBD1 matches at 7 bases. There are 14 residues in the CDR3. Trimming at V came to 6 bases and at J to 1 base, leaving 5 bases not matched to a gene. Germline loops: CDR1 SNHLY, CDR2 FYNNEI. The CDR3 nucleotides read TGTGCCAGCAGCCGGGACAGCCAGAACACTGAAGCTTTCTTT. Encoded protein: CASSRDSQNTEAFF.

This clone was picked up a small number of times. The chain's CDR3 is CASSMTASSGNTIYF. The CDR3 DNA follows: TGTGCCAGCAGCATGACAGCCAGCTCTGGAAACACCATATATTTT. The V and J genes are TRBV7-6 and TRBJ1-3; D possibly corresponds to TRBD1 (5 bases). The CDR3 totals 15 residues. Germline CDR1 is SGHVS and CDR2 is FNYEAQ. Between the trimmed V and J ends, which lost 5 bases and 0 bases, there was a span of 11 bases. Full variable domain (rest looked up from reference TRBV7-6 and TRBJ1-3): GAGVSQSPRYKVTKRGQDVALRCDPISGHVSLYWYRQALGQGPEFLTYFNYEAQQDKSGLPNDRFSAERPEGSISTLTIQRTEQRDSAMYRCASSMTASSGNTIYFGEGSWLTVV.

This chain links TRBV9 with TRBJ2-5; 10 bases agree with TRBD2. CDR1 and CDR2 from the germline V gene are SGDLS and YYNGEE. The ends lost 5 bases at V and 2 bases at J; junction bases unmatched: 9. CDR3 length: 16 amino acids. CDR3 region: CASSASSGRGQETQYF. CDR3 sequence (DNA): TGTGCCAGCAGTGCTTCTAGCGGGAGAGGGCAAGAGACCCAGTACTTC.

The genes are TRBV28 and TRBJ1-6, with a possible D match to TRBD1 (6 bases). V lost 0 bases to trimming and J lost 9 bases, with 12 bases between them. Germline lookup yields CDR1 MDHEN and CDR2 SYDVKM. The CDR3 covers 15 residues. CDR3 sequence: CASSLWGRGVSPLHF. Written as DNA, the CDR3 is TGTGCCAGCAGTTTATGGGGCAGGGGAGTTTCACCCCTCCACTTT.

CDR3 region: CASSGWTGGYEQYF. Here the CDR3 DNA reads TGTGCCAGCAGCGGATGGACAGGGGGCTACGAGCAGTACTTC. The rearrangement uses TRBV2 and TRBJ2-7; 10 bases align to TRBD1. V lost 6 bases to trimming and J lost 3 bases; unmatched junction nucleotides: 5. Germline lookup yields CDR1 SNHLY and CDR2 FYNNEI. The CDR3 is made up of 14 amino acids.

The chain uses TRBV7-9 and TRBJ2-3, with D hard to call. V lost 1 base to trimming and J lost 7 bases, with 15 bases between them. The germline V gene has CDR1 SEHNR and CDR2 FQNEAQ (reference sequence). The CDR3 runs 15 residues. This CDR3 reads CASSLGSGLKNTQYF. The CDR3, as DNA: TGTGCCAGCAGCTTAGGGTCTGGTCTAAAGAATACGCAGTATTTT.

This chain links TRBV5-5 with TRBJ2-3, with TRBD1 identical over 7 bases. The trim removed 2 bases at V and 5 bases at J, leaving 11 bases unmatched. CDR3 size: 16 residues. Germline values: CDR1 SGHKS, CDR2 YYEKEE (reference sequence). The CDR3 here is CASSFATGKHGDTQYF. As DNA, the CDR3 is TGTGCCAGCAGCTTCGCGACAGGGAAGCATGGAGATACGCAGTATTTT.

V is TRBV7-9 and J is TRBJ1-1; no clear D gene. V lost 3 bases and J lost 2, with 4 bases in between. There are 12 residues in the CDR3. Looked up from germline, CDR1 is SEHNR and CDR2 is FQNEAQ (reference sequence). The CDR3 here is CASSLINTEAFF. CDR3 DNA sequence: TGTGCCAGCAGCTTGATTAACACTGAAGCTTTCTTT.

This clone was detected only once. The CDR3: CAISESGEIHSGNTIYF. The CDR3 nucleotides are TGTGCCATCAGTGAGTCTGGGGAGATCCACTCTGGAAACACCATATATTTT. The rearrangement joins TRBV10-3 to TRBJ1-3; D not certain. V was pared by 0 bases and J by 0 bases, with 12 bases between. The CDR3 covers 17 residues. The germline gives CDR1 ENHRY, CDR2 SYGVKD.

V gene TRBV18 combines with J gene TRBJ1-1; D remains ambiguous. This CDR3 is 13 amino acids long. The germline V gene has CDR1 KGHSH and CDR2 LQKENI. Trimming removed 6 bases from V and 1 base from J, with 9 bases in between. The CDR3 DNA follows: TGTGCCAGCTCGCCGACCCAGAACACTGAAGCTTTCTTT. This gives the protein CASSPTQNTEAFF.

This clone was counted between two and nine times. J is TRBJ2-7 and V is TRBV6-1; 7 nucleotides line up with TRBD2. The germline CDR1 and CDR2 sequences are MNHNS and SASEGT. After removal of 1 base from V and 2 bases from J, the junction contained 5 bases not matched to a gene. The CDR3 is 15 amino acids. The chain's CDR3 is CASSEEGGGPYEQYF. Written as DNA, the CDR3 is TGTGCCAGCAGTGAAGAGGGCGGGGGTCCCTACGAGCAGTACTTC.

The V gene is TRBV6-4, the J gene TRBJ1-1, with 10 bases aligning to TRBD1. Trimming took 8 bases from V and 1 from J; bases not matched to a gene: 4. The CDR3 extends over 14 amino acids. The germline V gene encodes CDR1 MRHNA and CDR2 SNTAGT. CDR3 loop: CASQDRGQNTEAFF. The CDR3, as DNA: TGTGCCAGCCAAGACAGGGGGCAGAACACTGAAGCTTTCTTT.

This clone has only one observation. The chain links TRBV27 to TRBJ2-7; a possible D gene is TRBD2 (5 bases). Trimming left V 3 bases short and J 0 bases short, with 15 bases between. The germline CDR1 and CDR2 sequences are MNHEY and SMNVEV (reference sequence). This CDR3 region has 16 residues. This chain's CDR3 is CASSFQVRRGSYEQYF. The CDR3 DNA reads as TGTGCCAGCAGTTTTCAGGTCCGACGGGGCTCCTACGAGCAGTACTTC.